This T cell receptor (beta chain) is from a study of OX40 agonist ivuxolimab in advanced cancers. Background on the study: Partial responses were recorded for three patients, including one with hepatocellular carcinoma and two with cutaneous melanoma.

The table came from immunoSEQ multiplex PCR; TCRdb's copy has only in-frame clones and leaves some out. The data hold about 93,000 clones, with 89% observed a single time. As regards this clone: Its target is not known.

Germline V gene lookup returns CDR1 SEHNR and CDR2 FQNEAQ (reference sequence). Trimming shortened V by 1 base and J by 5 bases, and 8 bases separated the two germline ends. The CDR3 covers 13 residues. Study-level findings and limits: CD4+ and CD8+ blood T cells expanded clonally by week 6 at 0.1 to 3.0 mg/kg.

The rearrangement links TRBV7-9 to TRBJ2-5; D not resolved. The sample consisted of CD4+ or CD8+ T cells sorted from blood, taken in a trial of the OX40 agonist ivuxolimab. The sequence was obtained from an adult with an advanced solid tumor such as melanoma, head and neck, liver or kidney cancer. CDR3 DNA: TGTGCCAGCAGCTTAGAGTTGCGGGAGACCCAGTACTTC. It encodes CASSLELRETQYF.